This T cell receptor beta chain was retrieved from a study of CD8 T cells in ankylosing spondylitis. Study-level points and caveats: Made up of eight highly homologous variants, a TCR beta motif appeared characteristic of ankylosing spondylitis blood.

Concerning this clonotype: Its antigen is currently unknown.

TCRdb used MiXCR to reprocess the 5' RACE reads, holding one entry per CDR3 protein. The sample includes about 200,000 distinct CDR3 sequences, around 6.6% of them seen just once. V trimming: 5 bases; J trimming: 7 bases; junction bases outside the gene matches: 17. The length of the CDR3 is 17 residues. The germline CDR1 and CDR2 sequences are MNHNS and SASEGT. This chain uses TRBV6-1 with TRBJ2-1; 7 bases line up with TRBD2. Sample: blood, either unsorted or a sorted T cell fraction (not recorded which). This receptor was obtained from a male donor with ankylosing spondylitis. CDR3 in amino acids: CASSPRRGRAGWNEQFF. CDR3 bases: TGTGCCAGCAGTCCCCGTCGGGGGAGGGCGGGTTGGAATGAGCAGTTCTTC.